Listed below are T cell receptor beta chains from one sample, sequenced in a study of blood T cell repertoires in COVID-19. Clones were sequenced by immunoSEQ multiplex PCR, and TCRdb holds only the in-frame ones, with some missing. Here the sample spans under 450,000 clones, roughly 92% being singletons. Sequencing input: PBMCs or T cells enriched from blood (not recorded which). Every receptor here comes from a woman aged 40 to 55 who had been exposed to COVID-19. Each CDR3 is given with its conserved first and last residue. D genes are given only for firm matches. Size values are once, few and many counts, or a class for expanded clones, and some rows have none.

D	V	size	J	CDR3	DNA
TRBD1	TRBV5-4	once	TRBJ1-3	CASSLQGVHTIYF	TGTGCCAGCAGCTTGCAGGGGGTTCACACCATATATTTT
NA	TRBV6-5	once	TRBJ2-3	CASTDRSTSTDTQYF	TGTGCCAGCACCGACAGGAGCACTAGCACAGATACGCAGTATTTT
TRBD2	TRBV5-6	NA	TRBJ2-1	CASSLAGGEYNEQFF	TGTGCCAGCAGCTTGGCGGGAGGGGAATACAATGAGCAGTTCTTC
TRBD1	TRBV24-1	NA	TRBJ1-2	CATNIHRGKRYGYTF	TGTGCCACCAATATACACAGGGGTAAGCGCTATGGCTACACCTTC
NA	TRBV30	NA	TRBJ1-5	CAWSSQGGGQPQHF	TGTGCCTGGAGTTCTCAGGGCGGGGGGCAGCCCCAGCATTTT
NA	TRBV7-2	NA	TRBJ1-3	CASSSGKLTRGVSGNTIYF	TGTGCCAGCAGCTCCGGGAAATTGACTAGGGGAGTCTCTGGAAACACCATATATTTT
TRBD2	TRBV7-2	NA	TRBJ2-1	CASTFGGDSYNEQFF	TGTGCCAGCACCTTTGGGGGGGACTCCTACAATGAGCAGTTCTTC
NA	TRBV9	NA	TRBJ2-2	CASSSSPGDPGELFF	TGTGCCAGCAGCTCATCCCCTGGAGATCCCGGGGAGCTGTTTTTT
NA	TRBV15	NA	TRBJ1-6	CATSPRDIASPLHF	TGTGCCACCAGCCCCCGGGACATAGCTTCACCCCTCCACTTT
NA	TRBV19	once	TRBJ1-5	CASSIRGHSNQPQHF	TGTGCCAGTAGTATAAGGGGACATAGCAATCAGCCCCAGCATTTT
TRBD2	TRBV19	NA	TRBJ2-5	CASSIGLAGHPMETQYF	TGTGCCAGTAGTATAGGACTAGCGGGACACCCGATGGAGACCCAGTACTTC
TRBD1	TRBV7-9	NA	TRBJ1-2	CASSGGQGGGYTF	TGTGCCAGCAGCGGTGGACAGGGCGGTGGCTACACCTTC
NA	TRBV7-2	NA	TRBJ2-7	CASSYRNSYEQYF	TGTGCCAGCAGCTACAGGAATTCCTACGAGCAGTACTTC
TRBD1	TRBV2	NA	TRBJ2-4	CASSLTGGQAKNIQYF	TGTGCCAGCAGTTTAACAGGGGGACAAGCCAAAAACATTCAGTACTTC
NA	TRBV18	NA	TRBJ2-2	CASSRVWRGRITDTGELFF	TGTGCCAGCTCACGCGTCTGGAGGGGGCGCATTACAGACACCGGGGAGCTGTTTTTT
NA	TRBV7-9	NA	TRBJ2-2	CASNIGQMNTGELFF	TGTGCCAGCAACATAGGACAAATGAACACCGGGGAGCTGTTTTTT
NA	TRBV30	once	TRBJ2-2	CAWSRLLPGELFF	TGTGCCTGGAGTAGACTCTTACCCGGGGAGCTGTTTTTT
NA	TRBV7-8	once	TRBJ1-2	CASSQHSEGYGYTF	TGTGCCAGCAGCCAGCATTCGGAGGGCTATGGCTACACCTTC
NA	TRBV5-1	NA	TRBJ1-2	CASSPKGESGYTF	TGCGCCAGCAGCCCGAAGGGGGAGAGCGGCTACACCTTC
TRBD2	TRBV7-9	NA	TRBJ2-3	CASSLETKRGGGLTDTQYF	TGTGCCAGCAGCCTAGAGACGAAAAGGGGCGGGGGACTCACAGATACGCAGTATTTT
NA	TRBV18	once	TRBJ1-1	CASSPGAATEAFF	TGTGCCAGCTCACCAGGGGCGGCAACTGAAGCTTTCTTT
TRBD1	TRBV19	NA	TRBJ1-6	CATLPRLGQQNSPLHF	TGTGCCACTCTTCCCCGCCTGGGACAGCAAAATTCACCCCTCCACTTT
NA	TRBV5-1	NA	TRBJ1-1	CASSLGELNTEAFF	TGCGCCAGCAGCTTGGGCGAATTGAACACTGAAGCTTTCTTT
TRBD1	TRBV2	NA	TRBJ1-4	CASSPQGVGEKLFF	TGTGCCAGCAGCCCGCAGGGGGTCGGTGAAAAACTGTTTTTT
NA	TRBV18	once	TRBJ1-1	CASSPPGGRNTEAFF	TGTGCCAGCTCACCACCGGGGGGTCGAAACACTGAAGCTTTCTTT
NA	TRBV5-1	NA	TRBJ2-5	CASSGLGAVRETQYF	TGCGCCAGCTCGGGCTTGGGGGCGGTAAGGGAGACCCAGTACTTC
NA	TRBV4-3	NA	TRBJ2-1	CASSQAESSYNEQFF	TGCGCCAGCAGCCAAGCCGAGAGCTCCTACAATGAGCAGTTCTTC
TRBD1	TRBV19	NA	TRBJ1-5	CASSTDRGRGNQPQHF	TGTGCCAGTAGTACCGACAGGGGGCGAGGCAATCAGCCCCAGCATTTT
NA	TRBV2	NA	TRBJ2-7	CASRRRGINDEQYF	TGTGCCAGCAGGCGGCGAGGGATCAACGACGAGCAGTACTTC
NA	TRBV30	NA	TRBJ2-7	CAWSEQVTYEQYF	TGTGCCTGGAGTGAACAAGTAACCTACGAGCAGTACTTC
TRBD1	TRBV7-8	once	TRBJ1-1	CASSSYRGGRTEAFF	TGTGCCAGCAGTTCATACAGGGGAGGAAGAACTGAAGCTTTCTTT
NA	TRBV7-9	NA	TRBJ2-7	CASSLSHRGSYEQYF	TGTGCCAGCAGCTTAAGCCATCGGGGCTCCTACGAGCAGTACTTC
NA	TRBV19	NA	TRBJ1-1	CASSRELNTEAFF	TGTGCCAGTAGTAGGGAGCTAAACACTGAAGCTTTCTTT
TRBD1	TRBV30	NA	TRBJ1-2	CAWSFTGDYGYTF	TGTGCCTGGAGCTTTACAGGGGACTATGGCTACACCTTC
NA	TRBV4-2	NA	TRBJ2-7	CASSLTTGSPYEQYF	TGTGCCAGCAGCCTAACAACAGGGTCCCCCTACGAGCAGTACTTC
NA	TRBV15	NA	TRBJ2-2	CATSRDQVTGELFF	TGTGCCACCAGCAGAGATCAGGTCACCGGGGAGCTGTTTTTT
NA	TRBV18	NA	TRBJ2-1	CASSPWSQAYNEQFF	TGTGCCAGCTCACCATGGTCGCAGGCCTACAATGAGCAGTTCTTC
NA	TRBV12-3/TRBV12-4	NA	TRBJ2-1	CASRHRNEQFF	TGTGCCAGCAGACACAGAAATGAGCAGTTCTTC
NA	TRBV3-1/TRBV3-2	NA	TRBJ2-7	CASSQDPGSEQYF	TGTGCCAGCAGCCAAGATCCAGGTTCCGAGCAGTACTTC
NA	TRBV30	NA	TRBJ1-2	CAWSVPSGGFYGYTF	TGTGCCTGGAGTGTCCCCTCGGGGGGATTCTATGGCTACACCTTC
TRBD1	TRBV2	NA	TRBJ1-1	CASSKTGGGTEAFF	TGTGCCAGCAGTAAGACAGGGGGCGGCACTGAAGCTTTCTTT
NA	TRBV5-4	NA	TRBJ2-1	CASSKAGSYNEQFF	TGTGCCAGCAGCAAAGCGGGTTCCTACAATGAGCAGTTCTTC
TRBD1	TRBV9	few	TRBJ1-1	CASSVQGGTEAFF	TGTGCCAGCAGCGTACAGGGGGGCACTGAAGCTTTCTTT
NA	TRBV18	once	TRBJ2-7	CASSPSLGTSSYEQYF	TGTGCCAGCTCACCATCCCTCGGTACTAGCTCCTACGAGCAGTACTTC